These 27 T cell receptor beta chains were all obtained from the same sample, sequenced in a study of T-cell reconstitution after alpha-beta-depleted transplantation in children. Molecular barcoding with unique molecular identifiers was used for the TCRbeta library. One entry per CDR3 protein results from TCRdb running MiXCR on the PCR reads. The repertoire holds about 400,000 distinct CDR3 sequences, with about 17% as singletons. The material was PBMCs, mostly from graft donor cells, obtained 360 days after TCRalphabeta/CD19-depleted stem cell transplant. These TCRs come from a boy under three years old who had a stem cell transplant for Wiskott-Aldrich syndrome, so the T cells may come from the graft donor.

The chain is built from TRBV7-9 and TRBJ2-2, with 13 bases fitting TRBD2. Per germline, CDR1 SEHNR and CDR2 FQNEAQ (reference sequence). The CDR3 has 16 residues. V lost 4 bases to trimming and J lost 3 bases; unmatched junction nucleotides: 2. CDR3 residues: CASSSTSGRYTGELFF. The CDR3 DNA reads TGTGCCAGCAGCTCGACTAGCGGGAGGTACACCGGGGAGCTGTTTTTT.

This clonotype was found a few times. This chain links TRBV5-1 with TRBJ2-1, with D perhaps matching TRBD2 (5 bases). Trimming took 3 bases from V and 3 from J, leaving 7 bases between them. CDR1 is SGHRS and CDR2 is YFSETQ in the germline V gene. This CDR3 comprises 13 residues. The CDR3 spells CASSYDYYNEQFF. The CDR3 nucleotides are TGCGCCAGCAGCTATGACTACTACAATGAGCAGTTCTTC.

The table lists this clonotype with a few counts. The V call is TRBV3-1, the J call TRBJ2-2, with 10 positions matching TRBD1. Germline V gene lookup returns CDR1 LGHDT and CDR2 YNNKEL (reference sequence). The ends lost 5 bases at V and 6 bases at J; junction bases unmatched: 6. This CDR3 is built from 15 residues. The CDR3 protein is CASSRTGGIAGELFF. The CDR3 bases are TGTGCCAGCAGCAGGACAGGGGGAATCGCCGGGGAGCTGTTTTTT.

This chain uses TRBV12-3 or TRBV12-4 with TRBJ1-2, with 8 bases lining up with TRBD1. The trim removed 6 bases at V and 4 bases at J, leaving 7 bases unmatched. The CDR3 sequence is 14 residues long. The CDR3, as DNA: TGTGCCAGCAGGGACAGGGTGAAGAGCTATGGCTACACCTTC. Encoded protein: CASRDRVKSYGYTF.

This clonotype was seen only a few times. The chain carries TRBV6-4 and TRBJ2-2; TRBD1 might be the D (5 bases). The CDR3 is made up of 15 amino acids. Trimming removed 6 bases from V and 1 base from J, with 12 bases in between. Germline values: CDR1 MRHNA, CDR2 SNTAGT. The CDR3 DNA follows: TGTGCCAGCAGAGGGGTCAGGCTGAACACCGGGGAGCTGTTTTTT. Protein: CASRGVRLNTGELFF.

This chain connects TRBV2 to TRBJ2-3; D not resolved. Trimming removed 1 base at V and 2 bases at J, with 13 bases between. The CDR3 is made up of 16 amino acids. CDR1 and CDR2 (germline): SNHLY, FYNNEI. DNA of the CDR3: TGTGCCAGCAGTGAAGGAGGCACCGCCGCCACAGATACGCAGTATTTT. It translates to CASSEGGTAATDTQYF. Together with reference TRBV2 and TRBJ2-3, the CDR3 gives the full variable domain: EPEVTQTPSHQVTQMGQEVILRCVPISNHLYFYWYRQILGQKVEFLVSFYNNEISEKSEIFDDQFSVERPDGSNFTLKIRSTKLEDSAMYFCASSEGGTAATDTQYFGPGTRLTVL.

This clonotype was counted at least ten times. The junction departs from the called germline gene at one end, perhaps through a read error. The chain uses TRBV5-1 and TRBJ2-1; maybe TRBD2 (5 bases). Germline values: CDR1 SGHRS, CDR2 YFSETQ. The length of the CDR3 is 12 residues. DNA for the CDR3: TGCGCCAGCAGCTCAGATACCCTCATGCGGGTCTTC. This codes for CASSSDTLMRVF.

In this sample, this clonotype turned up many times. Its ends do not fully match the called genes, so a read error is possible. V gene TRBV5-1 combines with J gene TRBJ2-2; no reliable D call. Germline loops: CDR1 SGHRS, CDR2 YFSETQ. This CDR3 has 12 amino acids. The CDR3 sequence is CASSFFPGELFF. The DNA for the CDR3 is TGTGCCAGCAGCTTTTTCCCCGGGGAGCTGTTTTTT.

The chain uses TRBV20-1 and TRBJ2-3; TRBD2 is a possible D gene (6 bases). CDR1 is DFQATT, CDR2 SNEGSKA, per germline (reference sequence). This CDR3 is built from 16 residues. For the CDR3, the DNA is TGCAGCGGGACTTCTCTGGAGGCGCCGGGCACAGATACGCAGTATTTT. Its protein is CSGTSLEAPGTDTQYF.

The chain joins TRBV12-3 or TRBV12-4 to TRBJ1-4, with 11 bases fitting TRBD1. Trimming removed 5 bases from V and 7 bases from J; junction bases left unmatched: 6. This CDR3 has 15 amino acids. The CDR3 reads CASSPGGTGGEKLFF. The DNA for the CDR3 is TGTGCCAGCAGTCCCGGAGGGACAGGGGGTGAAAAACTGTTTTTT.

This chain joins TRBV14 and TRBJ2-5; no definite D call. Germline CDR1 SGHDN, CDR2 FVKESK. The V gene lost 3 bases and the J gene lost 5 bases, with 16 bases spanning the gap. This CDR3 spans 15 amino acids. The CDR3 sequence is CASSHYGPSRETQYF. CDR3 sequence (DNA): TGTGCCAGCAGCCACTACGGGCCTTCGAGGGAGACCCAGTACTTC.

This clonotype was seen just once. This rearrangement joins TRBV12-3 or TRBV12-4 to TRBJ2-7; 8 nucleotides line up with TRBD2. The CDR3 spans 17 residues. The DNA of the CDR3 is TGTACCTTCAGTCTAGCCCGTAGACTAGCGATCTCCTACGAGCAGTACTTC. It is translated as CTFSLARRLAISYEQYF.

The rearrangement joins TRBV7-9 to TRBJ2-3, with D hard to call. Germline V gives CDR1 SEHNR, CDR2 FQNEAQ (reference sequence). There are 17 residues in the CDR3. V lost 5 bases to trimming and J lost 0 bases, with 18 bases between them. For the CDR3, the DNA is TGTGCCAGCAGCCCCGGTCCCCGGGCCGGGAGCACAGATACGCAGTATTTT. Its translation: CASSPGPRAGSTDTQYF.

The chain couples TRBV6-2 or TRBV6-3 to TRBJ2-3; D gene unclear. The CDR3 covers 15 residues. V was clipped by 2 bases and J by 4 bases, with 13 bases between them. In germline, CDR1 is MNHEY, CDR2 SVGEGT. The CDR3 loop is CASSYVGIWADTQYF. The CDR3 DNA is TGTGCCAGCAGTTACGTGGGAATCTGGGCAGATACGCAGTATTTT.

The rearrangement uses TRBV5-1 and TRBJ2-6, with TRBD1 identical over 10 bases. The CDR3 loop spans 19 amino acids. J lost 2 bases, V lost 4 bases, and 12 bases had no gene match. CDR1 is SGHRS and CDR2 is YFSETQ in the germline V gene. The CDR3 sequence: CASSLTPPGQGTGANVLTF. Written as DNA, the CDR3 is TGCGCCAGCAGCCTGACCCCCCCGGGACAGGGGACTGGGGCCAACGTCCTGACTTTC.

The V gene is TRBV18, the J gene TRBJ1-2; D is unresolved. Per germline, CDR1 KGHSH and CDR2 LQKENI. V was trimmed by 3 bases and J by 6 bases, leaving 11 bases between them. This CDR3 comprises 13 residues. In DNA form, the CDR3 reads TGTGCCAGCTCACCCCTCCACGAGAATGGCTACACCTTC. Its translation is CASSPLHENGYTF.

The table lists this clonotype with a few counts. This chain uses TRBV5-1 with TRBJ2-7; D gene ambiguous. Germline V gene sequence: CDR1 SGHRS, CDR2 YFSETQ. This CDR3 comprises 13 residues. The ends were cut back, 0 bases at V and 5 bases at J, with 9 bases in the middle. The CDR3 region has the DNA TGCGCCAGCAGCTTGGGACGGTCTAACGAGCAGTACTTC. Translating it yields CASSLGRSNEQYF.

The rearrangement uses TRBV24-1 and TRBJ2-3, with 10 bases aligning to TRBD1. CDR3 size: 21 residues. V was pared by 3 bases and J by 1 base, with 18 bases of the junction left unmatched. Germline CDR1 and CDR2: KGHDR and SFDVKD. In DNA, the CDR3 is TGTGCCACCAGTGATCGCCCTCCAAGCGGGACAGGGGAAAGAGGCACAGATACGCAGTATTTT. Translated: CATSDRPPSGTGERGTDTQYF.

This rearrangement joins TRBV7-9 to TRBJ2-7; D may match TRBD1 or TRBD2 (5 bases each). CDR1 is SEHNR and CDR2 is FQNEAQ in the germline V gene (reference sequence). The CDR3 is 15 residues long. V lost 0 bases, J lost 4 bases, and 13 bases lay in between. The CDR3 region is CASSLARRGEYEQYF. The DNA of the CDR3 is TGTGCCAGCAGCTTAGCGCGTAGGGGAGAATACGAGCAGTACTTC.

The chain uses TRBV5-1 and TRBJ2-2; the match to TRBD1 covers 7 bases. The length of the CDR3 is 17 residues. Germline assignment: CDR1 SGHRS and CDR2 YFSETQ. Trimming cost V 2 bases and J 1 base; bases outside gene matches: 8. The CDR3 DNA is TGCGCCAGCAGCTTCATGACAGGGCGGTGGAACACCGGGGAGCTGTTTTTT. Translating gives CASSFMTGRWNTGELFF.

The rearrangement links TRBV2 to TRBJ2-3; either TRBD1 or TRBD2 may supply D (5 bases each). Germline V gene data show CDR1 as SNHLY and CDR2 as FYNNEI. The CDR3 totals 12 residues. Trimming shortened V by 4 bases and J by 11 bases, and 13 bases separated the two germline ends. The CDR3 DNA follows: TGTGCCAGCAGTGCCCCAGAGAGGGGGCAGTATTTT. Protein product: CASSAPERGQYF.

This sequence joins TRBV18 and TRBJ2-1; D is perhaps TRBD1 (6 bases). CDR1 is KGHSH and CDR2 is LQKENI in the germline V gene. The V gene lost 3 bases and the J gene lost 7 bases, with 19 bases spanning the gap. The CDR3 has 16 amino acids. CDR3 coding DNA: TGTGCCAGCTCACCTGGGCTTACAGGGTTTGGGAATGAGCAGTTCTTC. It encodes CASSPGLTGFGNEQFF.

This chain links TRBV5-1 with TRBJ2-1; no firm D call. The CDR3 sequence is 16 residues long. Germline CDR1 reads SGHRS; CDR2 reads YFSETQ. The V end was cut by 4 bases, the J end by 2 bases, with 16 bases between. The CDR3: CASSLTSDRAYNEQFF. CDR3 sequence (DNA): TGCGCCAGCAGCCTAACCTCCGACCGTGCCTACAATGAGCAGTTCTTC.

This chain joins TRBV5-1 and TRBJ1-2, with TRBD1 matching 7 bases. The V segment lost 3 bases and the J segment 6 bases; nucleotides outside the gene matches: 8. The CDR3 sequence is 14 residues long. Germline values: CDR1 SGHRS, CDR2 YFSETQ. Here the CDR3 DNA reads TGCGCCAGCAGCTCTACCGGGACAGTAGATGGCTACACCTTC. Protein sequence: CASSSTGTVDGYTF.

The chain links TRBV6-6 to TRBJ2-7, with D hard to call. Germline V gene lookup returns CDR1 MNHNY and CDR2 SVGAGI (reference sequence). The CDR3 is 13 residues long. Trimming shortened V by 2 bases and J by 3 bases, and 8 bases separated the two germline ends. The CDR3 sequence: CASSYIRFYEQYF. The DNA for the CDR3 is TGTGCCAGCAGTTACATCAGGTTCTACGAGCAGTACTTC.

The rearrangement uses TRBV9 and TRBJ2-1, with D hard to call. V lost 1 base, J lost 7 bases, and 12 bases lay in between. Germline-derived CDR1 and CDR2 are SGDLS and YYNGEE. The CDR3 covers 14 residues. CDR3 region: CASSVRRLGNEQFF. CDR3 in DNA: TGTGCCAGCAGCGTAAGACGGTTAGGGAATGAGCAGTTCTTC.

This sequence joins TRBV15 and TRBJ2-1; TRBD2 aligns across 11 bases. There are 14 residues in the CDR3. The V and J ends lost 1 base and 10 bases, in that order; junction bases with no gene match: 3. CDR1 LNHNV and CDR2 YYDKDF come from the germline V gene (reference sequence). The DNA of the CDR3 is TGTGCCACCAGCAGAGGGCTAGCGGGAGGCGAGCAGTTCTTC. Translation gives CATSRGLAGGEQFF.